This TCR beta chain was identified during a study of identifying expanded T cells in peripheral blood. This clone was observed a handful of times. Its matching antigen is unknown. The protocol was immunoSEQ multiplex PCR, while the TCRdb copy is restricted to in-frame clones and leaves out a portion. The data contain under 150,000 clones, about 88% of them seen just once; the ten biggest clones take up 7.5% to 9%. Study-level points and caveats: Differentially abundant clones: approximately 1.3 between replicates, 16.4 at around 14 days, 19 to 20 at four.

In germline, CDR1 is LNHDA, CDR2 SQIVND (reference sequence). The CDR3 runs to 15 residues. V was trimmed by 4 bases and J by 2 bases, leaving 15 bases between them. The specimen was blood. The V gene is TRBV19, the J gene TRBJ2-7, with D perhaps TRBD2 (6 bases). This sequence originates from a person between 18 and 75 years old in good health. The CDR3 spells CASSNQGLHTYEQYF. As DNA, the CDR3 is TGTGCCAGTAGTAACCAGGGACTGCACACCTACGAGCAGTACTTC.